This T cell receptor beta chain appears in the sequencing data of a study of T cells in Graves' hyperthyroidism and ophthalmopathy. The diagnoses drew upon clinical symptoms, serum thyroxine and TRAb, thyroid ultrasound and orbital computed tomography. PBMCs stemmed from approximately 9.1 ml fresh peripheral blood. V lost 0 bases to trimming and J lost 6 bases, with 8 bases between them. The CDR3 is 14 residues long. The germline V gene has CDR1 MNHEY and CDR2 SVGAGI. Amplification of TCR beta CDR3 regions used RNA as the template. Carried out on the TCR CDR3, a first-round RT-PCR used the HTBI primer set. TCRdb fed the multiplex PCR reads into MiXCR, producing one record per CDR3 protein. Counted here are 500,000 to 700,000 distinct CDR3 sequences, approximately 15% occurring once; the ten biggest clones make up 18%. Remarks on this clonotype: Its matching antigen is unknown.

Study-wide points: Patients with ophthalmopathy were separated from those with stable hyperthyroidism by a 13 V-J model. In validation, the model predicted ophthalmopathy. These predictions came a median approximately 5.9 months before onset.

The sequence came from a woman aged 18-29 years with Graves' hyperthyroidism. The sequenced sample consisted of blood. This rearrangement joins TRBV6-5 to TRBJ2-2; weak D call: TRBD2 (6 bases). The CDR3 here is CASSYSWRAGELFF. CDR3 nucleotides: TGTGCCAGCAGTTACTCTTGGAGGGCCGGGGAGCTGTTTTTT.